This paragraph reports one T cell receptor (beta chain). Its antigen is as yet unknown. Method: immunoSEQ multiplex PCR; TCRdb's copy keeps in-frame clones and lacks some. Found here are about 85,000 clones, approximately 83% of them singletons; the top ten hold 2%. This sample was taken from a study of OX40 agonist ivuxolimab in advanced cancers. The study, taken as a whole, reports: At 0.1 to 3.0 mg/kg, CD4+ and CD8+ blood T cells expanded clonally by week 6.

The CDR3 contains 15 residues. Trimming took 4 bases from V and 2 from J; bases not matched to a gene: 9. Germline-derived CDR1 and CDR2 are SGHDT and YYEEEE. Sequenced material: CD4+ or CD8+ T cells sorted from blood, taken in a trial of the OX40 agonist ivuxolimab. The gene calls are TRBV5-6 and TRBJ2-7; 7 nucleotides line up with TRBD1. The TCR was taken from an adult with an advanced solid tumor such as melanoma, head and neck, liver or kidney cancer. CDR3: CASSPILDRTYEQYF. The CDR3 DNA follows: TGTGCCAGCAGCCCAATCCTGGACAGGACCTACGAGCAGTACTTC.